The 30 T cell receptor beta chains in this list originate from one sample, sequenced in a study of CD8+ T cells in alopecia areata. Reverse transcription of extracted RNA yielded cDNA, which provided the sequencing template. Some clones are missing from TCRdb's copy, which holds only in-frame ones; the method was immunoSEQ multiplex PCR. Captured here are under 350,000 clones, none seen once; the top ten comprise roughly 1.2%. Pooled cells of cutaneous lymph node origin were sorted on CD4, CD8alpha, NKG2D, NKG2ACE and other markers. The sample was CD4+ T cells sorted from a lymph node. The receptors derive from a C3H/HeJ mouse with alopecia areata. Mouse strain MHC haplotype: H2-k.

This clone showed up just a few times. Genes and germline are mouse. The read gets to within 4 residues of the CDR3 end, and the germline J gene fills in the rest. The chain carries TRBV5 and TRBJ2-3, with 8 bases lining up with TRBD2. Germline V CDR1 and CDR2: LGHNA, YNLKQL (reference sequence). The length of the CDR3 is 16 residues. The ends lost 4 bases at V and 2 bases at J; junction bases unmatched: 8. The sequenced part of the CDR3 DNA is TGTGCCAGCAGCCCTCACCGGGGGGGCGATGCAGAA. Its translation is CASSPHRGGDAE. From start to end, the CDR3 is CASSPHRGGDAETLYF.

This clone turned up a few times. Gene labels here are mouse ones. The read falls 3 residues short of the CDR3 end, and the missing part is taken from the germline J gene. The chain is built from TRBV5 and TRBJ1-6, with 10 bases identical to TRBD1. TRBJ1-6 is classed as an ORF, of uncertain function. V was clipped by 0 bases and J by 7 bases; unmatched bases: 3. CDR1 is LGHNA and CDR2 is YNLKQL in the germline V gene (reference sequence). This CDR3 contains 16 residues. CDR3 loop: CASSQDRDRGNSPLYF. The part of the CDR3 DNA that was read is TGTGCCAGCAGCCAAGATAGGGACAGGGGAAATTCGCCC.

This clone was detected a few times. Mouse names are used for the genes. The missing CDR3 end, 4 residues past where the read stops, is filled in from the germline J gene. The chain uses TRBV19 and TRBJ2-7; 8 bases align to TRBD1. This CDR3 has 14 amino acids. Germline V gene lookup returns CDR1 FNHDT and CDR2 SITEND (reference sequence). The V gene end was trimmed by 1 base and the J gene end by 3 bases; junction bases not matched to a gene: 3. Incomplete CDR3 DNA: TGTGCCAGCAGTATAAAGGACAGGGTCTAT. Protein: CASSIKDRVY. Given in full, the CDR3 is CASSIKDRVYEQYF. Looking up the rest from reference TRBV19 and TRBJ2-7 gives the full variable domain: GGIITQTPKFLIGQEGQKLTLKCQQNFNHDTMYWYRQDSGKGLRLIYYSITENDLQKGDLSEGYDASREKKSSFSLTVTSAQKNEMAVFLCASSIKDRVYEQYFGPGTRLTVL.

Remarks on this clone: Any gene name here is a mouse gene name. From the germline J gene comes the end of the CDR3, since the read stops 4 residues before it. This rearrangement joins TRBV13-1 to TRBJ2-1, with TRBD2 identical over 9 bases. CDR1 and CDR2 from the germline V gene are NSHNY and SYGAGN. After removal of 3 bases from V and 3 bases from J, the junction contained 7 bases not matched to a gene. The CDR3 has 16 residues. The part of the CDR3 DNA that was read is TGTGCCAGCAGTGGATCCCCCTGGGGGGGCTATGCT. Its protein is CASSGSPWGGYA. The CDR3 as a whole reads CASSGSPWGGYAEQFF.

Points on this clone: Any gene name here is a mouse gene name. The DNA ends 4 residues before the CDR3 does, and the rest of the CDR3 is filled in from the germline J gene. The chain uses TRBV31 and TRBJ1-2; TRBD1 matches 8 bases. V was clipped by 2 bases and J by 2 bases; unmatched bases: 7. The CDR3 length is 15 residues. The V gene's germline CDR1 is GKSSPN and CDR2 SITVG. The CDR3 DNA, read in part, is TGTGCCTGGAGTAAAGACAGGGGAGGCAACTCC. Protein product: CAWSKDRGGNS. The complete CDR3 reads CAWSKDRGGNSDYTF.

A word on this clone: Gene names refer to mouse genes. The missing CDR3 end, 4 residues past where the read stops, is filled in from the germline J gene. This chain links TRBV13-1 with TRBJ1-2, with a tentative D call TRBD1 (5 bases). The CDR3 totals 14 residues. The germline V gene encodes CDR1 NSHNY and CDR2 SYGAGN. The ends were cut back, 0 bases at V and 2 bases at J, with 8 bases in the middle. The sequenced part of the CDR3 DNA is TGTGCCAGCAGTGATGAGGCAGGGAACTCC. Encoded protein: CASSDEAGNS. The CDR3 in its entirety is CASSDEAGNSDYTF.

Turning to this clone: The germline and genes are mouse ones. CDR3 sequence reads: CASSQGQGEDNSPLYF. The part of the CDR3 DNA that was read is TGTGCCAGCAGCCAAGGACAGGGAGAGGATAATTCGCCC. The chain has TRBV5 and TRBJ1-6; 7 nucleotides match TRBD1. The CDR3 is cut off 3 residues early in the read; its end comes from the germline J gene. TRBJ1-6 is filed as an ORF, its function uncertain. Per the germline V gene, CDR1 is LGHNA and CDR2 is YNLKQL (reference sequence). The V gene end was trimmed by 1 base and the J gene end by 5 bases; junction bases not matched to a gene: 5. The CDR3 spans 16 residues.

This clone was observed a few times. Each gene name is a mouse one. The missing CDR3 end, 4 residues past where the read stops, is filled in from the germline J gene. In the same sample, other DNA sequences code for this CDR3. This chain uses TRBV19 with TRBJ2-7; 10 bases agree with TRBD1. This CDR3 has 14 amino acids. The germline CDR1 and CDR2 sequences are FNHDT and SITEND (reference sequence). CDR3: CASSSPGQGYEQYF. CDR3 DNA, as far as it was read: TGTGCCAGCAGTTCTCCGGGACAGGGGTAT.

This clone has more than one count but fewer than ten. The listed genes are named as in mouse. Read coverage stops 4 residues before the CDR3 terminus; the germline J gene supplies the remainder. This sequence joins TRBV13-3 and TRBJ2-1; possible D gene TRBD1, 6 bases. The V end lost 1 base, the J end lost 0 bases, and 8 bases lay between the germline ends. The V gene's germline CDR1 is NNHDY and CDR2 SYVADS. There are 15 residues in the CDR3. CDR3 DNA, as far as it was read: TGTGCCAGCAGTGATCAGGGGTATAACTATGCT. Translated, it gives CASSDQGYNYA. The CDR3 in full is CASSDQGYNYAEQFF.

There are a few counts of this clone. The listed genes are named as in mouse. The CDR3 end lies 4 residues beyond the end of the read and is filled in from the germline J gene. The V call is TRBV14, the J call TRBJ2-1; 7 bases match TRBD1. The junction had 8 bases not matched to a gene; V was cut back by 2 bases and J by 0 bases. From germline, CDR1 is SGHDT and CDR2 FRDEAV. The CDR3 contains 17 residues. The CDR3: CASSLEDRRFNYAEQFF. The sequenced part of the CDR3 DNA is TGTGCCAGCAGTTTAGAGGACAGGAGGTTTAACTATGCT.

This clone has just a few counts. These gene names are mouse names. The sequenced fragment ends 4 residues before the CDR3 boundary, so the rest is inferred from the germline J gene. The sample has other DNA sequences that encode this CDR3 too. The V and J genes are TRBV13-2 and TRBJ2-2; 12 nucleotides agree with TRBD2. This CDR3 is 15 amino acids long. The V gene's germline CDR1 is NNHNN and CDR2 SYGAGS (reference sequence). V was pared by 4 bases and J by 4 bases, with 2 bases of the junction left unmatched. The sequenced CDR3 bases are TGTGCCAGCGGTCGACTGGGGGGGCCCACCGGG. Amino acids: CASGRLGGPTG. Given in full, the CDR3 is CASGRLGGPTGQLYF.

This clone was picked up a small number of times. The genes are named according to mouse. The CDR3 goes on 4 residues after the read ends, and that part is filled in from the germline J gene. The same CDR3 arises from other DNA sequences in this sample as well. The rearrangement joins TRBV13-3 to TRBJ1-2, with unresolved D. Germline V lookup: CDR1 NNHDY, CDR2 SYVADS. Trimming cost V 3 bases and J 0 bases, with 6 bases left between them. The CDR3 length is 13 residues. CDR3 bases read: TGTGCCAGCAGTGGCCAGTCAAACTCC. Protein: CASSGQSNS. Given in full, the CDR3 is CASSGQSNSDYTF.

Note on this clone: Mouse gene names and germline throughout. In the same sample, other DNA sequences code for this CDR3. CDR3 protein: CASSRQTNTGQLYF. CDR3 DNA (partial): TGTGCCAGCAGTAGACAAACAAACACCGGG. The chain is built from TRBV19 and TRBJ2-2, with D unresolved. The read ends 4 residues before the CDR3 terminus; that terminus is restored from the germline J gene. Germline V lookup: CDR1 FNHDT, CDR2 SITEND (reference sequence). The CDR3 totals 14 residues. Trimming took 3 bases from V and 0 from J, leaving 6 bases between them.

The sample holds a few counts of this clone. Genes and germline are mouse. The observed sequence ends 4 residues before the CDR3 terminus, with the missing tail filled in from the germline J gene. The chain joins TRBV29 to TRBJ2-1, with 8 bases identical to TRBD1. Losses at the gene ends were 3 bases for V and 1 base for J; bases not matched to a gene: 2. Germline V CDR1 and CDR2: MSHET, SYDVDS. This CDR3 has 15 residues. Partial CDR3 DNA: TGTGCTAGCAGTTTCACAGGGGGGAACTATGCT. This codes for CASSFTGGNYA. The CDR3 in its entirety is CASSFTGGNYAEQFF.

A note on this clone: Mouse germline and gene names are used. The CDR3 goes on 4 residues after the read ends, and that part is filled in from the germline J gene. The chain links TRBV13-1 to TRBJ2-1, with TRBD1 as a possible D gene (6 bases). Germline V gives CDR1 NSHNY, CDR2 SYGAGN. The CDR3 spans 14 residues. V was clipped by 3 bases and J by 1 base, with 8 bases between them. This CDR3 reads CASSGGTNYAEQFF. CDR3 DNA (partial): TGTGCCAGCAGTGGAGGGACAAACTATGCT.

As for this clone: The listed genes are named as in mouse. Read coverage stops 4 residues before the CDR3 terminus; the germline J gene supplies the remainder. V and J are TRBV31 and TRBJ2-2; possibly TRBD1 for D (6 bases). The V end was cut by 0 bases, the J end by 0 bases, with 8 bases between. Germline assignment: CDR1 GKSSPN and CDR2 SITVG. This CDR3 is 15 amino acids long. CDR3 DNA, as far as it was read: TGTGCCTGGAGTCTAGACAGGACAAACACCGGG. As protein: CAWSLDRTNTG. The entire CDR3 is CAWSLDRTNTGQLYF.

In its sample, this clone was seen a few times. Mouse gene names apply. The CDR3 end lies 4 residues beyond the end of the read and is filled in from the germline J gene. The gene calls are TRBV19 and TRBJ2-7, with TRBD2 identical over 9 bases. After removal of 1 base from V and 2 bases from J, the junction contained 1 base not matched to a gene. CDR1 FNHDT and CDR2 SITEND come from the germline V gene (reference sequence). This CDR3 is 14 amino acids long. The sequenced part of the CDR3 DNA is TGTGCCAGCAGTATAACTGGGGGGACCTAT. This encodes CASSITGGTY. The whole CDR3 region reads CASSITGGTYEQYF.

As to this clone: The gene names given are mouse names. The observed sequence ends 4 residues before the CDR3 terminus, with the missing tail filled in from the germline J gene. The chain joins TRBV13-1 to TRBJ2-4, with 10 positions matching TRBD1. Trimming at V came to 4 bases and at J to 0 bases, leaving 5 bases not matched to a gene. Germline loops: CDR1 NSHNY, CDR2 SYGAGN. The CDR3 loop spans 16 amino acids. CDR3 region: CASSRQGASSQNTLYF. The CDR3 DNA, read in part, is TGTGCCAGCAGTCGACAGGGGGCGAGTAGTCAAAAC.

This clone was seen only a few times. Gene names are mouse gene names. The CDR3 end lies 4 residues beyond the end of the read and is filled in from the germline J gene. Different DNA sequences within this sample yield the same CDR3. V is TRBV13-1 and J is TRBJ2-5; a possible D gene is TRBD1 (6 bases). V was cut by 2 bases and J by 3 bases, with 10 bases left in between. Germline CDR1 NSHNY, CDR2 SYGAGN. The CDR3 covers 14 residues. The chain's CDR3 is CASSEGQGQDTQYF. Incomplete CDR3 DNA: TGTGCCAGCAGTGAGGGACAAGGTCAAGAC.

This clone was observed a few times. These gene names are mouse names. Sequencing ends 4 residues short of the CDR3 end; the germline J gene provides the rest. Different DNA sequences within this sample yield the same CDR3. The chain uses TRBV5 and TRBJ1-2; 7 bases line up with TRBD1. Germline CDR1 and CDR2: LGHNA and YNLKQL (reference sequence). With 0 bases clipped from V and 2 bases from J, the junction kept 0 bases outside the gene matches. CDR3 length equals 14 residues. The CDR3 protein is CASSQEGQNSDYTF. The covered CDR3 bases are TGTGCCAGCAGCCAAGAGGGACAGAACTCC.

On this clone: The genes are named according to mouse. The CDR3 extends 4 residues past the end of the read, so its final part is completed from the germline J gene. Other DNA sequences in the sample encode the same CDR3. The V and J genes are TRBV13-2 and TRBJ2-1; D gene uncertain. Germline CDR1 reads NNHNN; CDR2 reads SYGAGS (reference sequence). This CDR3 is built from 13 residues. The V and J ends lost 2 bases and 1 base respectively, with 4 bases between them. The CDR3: CASGEQNYAEQFF. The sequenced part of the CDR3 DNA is TGTGCCAGCGGTGAGCAGAACTATGCT.

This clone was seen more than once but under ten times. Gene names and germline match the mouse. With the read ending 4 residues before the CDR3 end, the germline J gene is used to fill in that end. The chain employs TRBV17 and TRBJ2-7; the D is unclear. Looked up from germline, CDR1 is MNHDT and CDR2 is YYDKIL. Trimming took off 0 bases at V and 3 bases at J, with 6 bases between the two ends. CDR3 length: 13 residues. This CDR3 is CASSRDTNYEQYF. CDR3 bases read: TGTGCTAGCAGTAGAGATACAAACTAT.

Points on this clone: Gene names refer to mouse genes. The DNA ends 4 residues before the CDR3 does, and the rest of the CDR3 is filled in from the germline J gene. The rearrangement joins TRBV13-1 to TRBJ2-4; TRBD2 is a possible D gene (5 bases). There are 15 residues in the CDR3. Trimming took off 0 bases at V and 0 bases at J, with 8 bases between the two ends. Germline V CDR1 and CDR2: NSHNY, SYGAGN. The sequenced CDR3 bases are TGTGCCAGCAGTGATGTCTGGGTTAGTCAAAAC. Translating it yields CASSDVWVSQN. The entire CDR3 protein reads CASSDVWVSQNTLYF.

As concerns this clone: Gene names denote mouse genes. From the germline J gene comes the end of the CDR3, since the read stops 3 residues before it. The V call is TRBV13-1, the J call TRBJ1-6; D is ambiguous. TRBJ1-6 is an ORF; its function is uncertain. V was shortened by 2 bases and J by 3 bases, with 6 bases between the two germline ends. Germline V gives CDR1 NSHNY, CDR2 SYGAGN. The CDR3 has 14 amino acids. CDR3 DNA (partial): TGTGCCAGCAGTGACCAGGACTATAATTCGCCC. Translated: CASSDQDYNSP. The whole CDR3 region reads CASSDQDYNSPLYF.

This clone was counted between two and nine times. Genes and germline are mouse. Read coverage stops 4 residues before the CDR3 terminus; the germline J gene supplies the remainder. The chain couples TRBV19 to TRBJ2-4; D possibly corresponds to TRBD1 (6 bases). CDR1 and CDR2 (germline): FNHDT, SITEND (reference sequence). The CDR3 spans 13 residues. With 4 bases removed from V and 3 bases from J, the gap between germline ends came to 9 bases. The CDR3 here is CASSVRGQNTLYF. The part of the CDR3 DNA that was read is TGTGCCAGCAGTGTCAGGGGCCAAAAC.

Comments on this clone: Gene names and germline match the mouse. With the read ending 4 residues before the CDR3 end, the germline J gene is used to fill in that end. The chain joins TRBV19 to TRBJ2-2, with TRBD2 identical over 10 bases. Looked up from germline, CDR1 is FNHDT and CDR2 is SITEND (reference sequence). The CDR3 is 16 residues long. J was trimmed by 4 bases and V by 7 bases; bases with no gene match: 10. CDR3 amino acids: CASRIRDWGGTGQLYF. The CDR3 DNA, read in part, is TGTGCCAGCCGAATACGGGACTGGGGTGGCACCGGG.

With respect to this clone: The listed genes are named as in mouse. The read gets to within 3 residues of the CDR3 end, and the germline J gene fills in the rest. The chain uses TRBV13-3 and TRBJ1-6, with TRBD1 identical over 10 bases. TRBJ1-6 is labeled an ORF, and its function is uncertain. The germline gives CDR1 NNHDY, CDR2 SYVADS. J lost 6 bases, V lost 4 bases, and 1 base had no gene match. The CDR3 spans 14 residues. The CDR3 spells CASSWTGGNSPLYF. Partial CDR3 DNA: TGTGCCAGCAGTTGGACAGGGGGTAATTCGCCC.

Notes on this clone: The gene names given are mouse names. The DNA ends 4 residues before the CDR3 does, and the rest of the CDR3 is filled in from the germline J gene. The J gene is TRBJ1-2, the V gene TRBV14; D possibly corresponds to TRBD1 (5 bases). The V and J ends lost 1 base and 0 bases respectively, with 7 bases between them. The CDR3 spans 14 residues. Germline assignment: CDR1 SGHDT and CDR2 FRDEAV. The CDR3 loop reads CASSFVGANSDYTF. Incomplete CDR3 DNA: TGTGCCAGCAGTTTCGTGGGGGCAAACTCC. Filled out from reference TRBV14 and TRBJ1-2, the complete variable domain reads EAGVTQSPRYAVLQEGQAVSFWCDPISGHDTLYWYQQPRDQGPQLLVYFRDEAVIDNSQLPSDRFSAVRPKGTNSTLKIQSAKQGDTATYLCASSFVGANSDYTFGSGTRLLVI.

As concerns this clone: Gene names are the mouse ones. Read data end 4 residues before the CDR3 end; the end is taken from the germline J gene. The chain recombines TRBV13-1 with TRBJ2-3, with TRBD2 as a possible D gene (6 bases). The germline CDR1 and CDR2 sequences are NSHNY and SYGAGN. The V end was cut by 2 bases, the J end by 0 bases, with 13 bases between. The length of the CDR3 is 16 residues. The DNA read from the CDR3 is TGTGCCAGCAGTGACTGGGGAGCCGCTAGTGCAGAA. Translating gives CASSDWGAASAE. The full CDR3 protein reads CASSDWGAASAETLYF.

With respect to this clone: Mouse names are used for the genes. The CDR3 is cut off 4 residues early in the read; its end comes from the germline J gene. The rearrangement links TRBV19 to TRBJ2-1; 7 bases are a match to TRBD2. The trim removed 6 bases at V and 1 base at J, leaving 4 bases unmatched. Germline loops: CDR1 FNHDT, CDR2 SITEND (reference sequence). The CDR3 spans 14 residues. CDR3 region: CASTVGGNYAEQFF. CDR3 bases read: TGTGCCAGCACCGTGGGGGGAAACTATGCT.